This TCR beta chain was documented in a study of blood T cell repertoires in COVID-19. The germline CDR1 and CDR2 sequences are MNHEY and SMNVEV (reference sequence). The CDR3 contains 12 residues. V was pared by 1 base and J by 7 bases, with 5 bases between. The table came from immunoSEQ multiplex PCR; TCRdb's copy has only in-frame clones and leaves some out. The sample shows under 200,000 clones, roughly 84% of them seen only once. The chain combines TRBV27 with TRBJ2-1; D gene uncertain. The sequencing sample was made of peripheral blood. The TCR was taken from a woman between 55 and 75 years old with COVID-19, enrolled during active disease. CDR3 residues: CASSLFPNEQFF. In DNA, the CDR3 is TGTGCCAGCAGTTTATTCCCGAATGAGCAGTTCTTC.